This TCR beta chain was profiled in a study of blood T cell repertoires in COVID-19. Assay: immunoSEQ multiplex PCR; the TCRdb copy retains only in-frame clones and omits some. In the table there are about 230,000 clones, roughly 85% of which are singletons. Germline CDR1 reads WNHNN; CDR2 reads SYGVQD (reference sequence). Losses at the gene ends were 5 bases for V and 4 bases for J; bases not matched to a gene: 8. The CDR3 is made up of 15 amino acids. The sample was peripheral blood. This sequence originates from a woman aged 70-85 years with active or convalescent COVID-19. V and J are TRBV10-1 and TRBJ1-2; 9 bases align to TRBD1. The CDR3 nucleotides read TGCGCCAGCAGTATGGGACAGGGCCTTGGCTATGGCTACACCTTC. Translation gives CASSMGQGLGYGYTF.